This entry lists 24 T cell receptor beta chains sequenced from one sample in a study of regulatory T cells in long-lasting Graves disease. For TCR beta, libraries came from iRepertoire HTBI primers and Arm-PCR of CDR3 regions. Each CDR3 protein gets one entry after TCRdb re-called the multiplex PCR reads with MiXCR. The repertoire consists of approximately 400,000 distinct CDR3 sequences, with more than 12% occurring once and the leading ten covering 16%. The time point is: newly diagnosed GD, antithyroid drugs for less than 3 months. PBMC RNA served as the TCR library source. A further study also used this sample, focusing on T cells in Graves' hyperthyroidism and ophthalmopathy.

Specimen: peripheral blood mononuclear cells (PBMCs), collected at new diagnosis, from a patient treated with antithyroid drugs. The receptor source for this set is a woman aged 25 to 45 with Graves disease.

This clonotype was counted at least ten times. The chain uses TRBV2 and TRBJ2-1, with 7 nucleotides matching TRBD2. Looked up from germline, CDR1 is SNHLY and CDR2 is FYNNEI. This CDR3 is built from 13 residues. After removal of 7 bases from V and 4 bases from J, the junction contained 4 bases not matched to a gene. This chain's CDR3 is CASTTSEYNEQFF. CDR3 nucleotides: TGTGCCAGCACAACTAGCGAATACAATGAGCAGTTCTTC.

This clonotype was counted many times. J is TRBJ1-1 and V is TRBV18; maybe TRBD1 (5 bases). The CDR3 length is 16 residues. Germline V CDR1 and CDR2: KGHSH, LQKENI. Trimming took off 3 bases at V and 4 bases at J, with 18 bases between the two ends. The CDR3 sequence: CASSPNTREWGTEAFF. The CDR3 DNA sequence: TGTGCCAGCTCACCTAATACCAGGGAGTGGGGCACTGAAGCTTTCTTT.

This chain links TRBV30 with TRBJ2-7; D is tentatively TRBD1 or TRBD2 (5 bases each). V was clipped by 5 bases and J by 4 bases, with 18 bases between them. The CDR3 contains 14 residues. CDR1 is GTSNPN, CDR2 SVGIG, per germline (reference sequence). The CDR3 sequence: CAWAEGTYIYEQYF. The CDR3 DNA reads as TGTGCCTGGGCCGAAGGGACCTACATTTACGAGCAGTACTTC.

This clonotype was seen at least ten times. V gene TRBV11-2 combines with J gene TRBJ2-3, with unresolved D. CDR3 size: 16 residues. Between the trimmed V and J ends, which lost 5 bases and 2 bases, there was a span of 17 bases. CDR1 and CDR2 from the germline V gene are SGHAT and FQNNGV. The chain's CDR3 is CASSPTIRRNTDTQYF. CDR3 DNA: TGTGCCAGCAGCCCCACAATTCGGCGGAACACAGATACGCAGTATTTT. Filled out from reference TRBV11-2 and TRBJ2-3, the complete variable domain reads EAGVAQSPRYKIIEKRQSVAFWCNPISGHATLYWYQQILGQGPKLLIQFQNNGVVDDSQLPKDRFSAERLKGVDSTLKIQPAKLEDSAVYLCASSPTIRRNTDTQYFGPGTRLTVL.

This clonotype was observed many times. The J gene is TRBJ1-1, the V gene TRBV29-1; 7 bases fit TRBD1. With V trimmed by 5 bases and J by 8 bases, 8 bases remained unmatched. The CDR3 consists of 12 residues. Germline CDR1 is SQVTM and CDR2 is ANQGSEA. CDR3 sequence reads: CSVKPGQAEAFF. Here the CDR3 DNA reads TGCAGCGTTAAACCAGGACAGGCAGAAGCTTTCTTT.

The rearrangement joins TRBV30 to TRBJ2-7, with D maybe TRBD2 (6 bases). CDR3 length equals 12 residues. Trimming pared 3 bases from V and 4 bases from J, leaving 10 bases between. Germline values: CDR1 GTSNPN, CDR2 SVGIG (reference sequence). The CDR3 sequence: CAWSDSGYEQYF. The DNA for the CDR3 is TGTGCCTGGAGCGATAGCGGTTACGAGCAGTACTTC.

This clonotype was detected many times. This chain joins TRBV20-1 and TRBJ2-3; a possible D gene is TRBD2 (5 bases). This CDR3 contains 19 residues. Germline V gene sequence: CDR1 DFQATT, CDR2 SNEGSKA (reference sequence). Trimming stripped 6 bases from V and 3 bases from J, with 31 bases between. The CDR3 sequence: CSAQMRRGSARARTDTQYF. The CDR3 DNA reads as TGCAGTGCCCAGATGAGACGTGGTAGCGCTCGCGCGCGGACAGATACGCAGTATTTT.

The sample holds many counts of this clonotype. The chain has TRBV5-1 and TRBJ2-7; possibly TRBD2 for D (6 bases). CDR3 length: 14 amino acids. V shed 3 bases and J shed 5 bases, with 15 bases lying between them. Germline V gene sequence: CDR1 SGHRS, CDR2 YFSETQ. DNA of the CDR3: TGCGCCAGCAGCTGGGGAGGCTCACCGAACGAGCAGTACTTC. Encoded protein: CASSWGGSPNEQYF.

This clonotype was seen at least ten times. The rearrangement links TRBV28 to TRBJ2-5; 7 bases align to TRBD1. J gave up 2 bases and V 2 bases, and 5 bases lay outside the gene matches. Germline V gene sequence: CDR1 MDHEN, CDR2 SYDVKM. The length of the CDR3 is 15 residues. In DNA form, the CDR3 reads TGTGCCAGCAGTTTAACGGGACAGATACAAGAGACCCAGTACTTC. This encodes CASSLTGQIQETQYF.

The gene calls are TRBV12-3 or TRBV12-4 and TRBJ1-6; D is unclear. The germline V and J ends were trimmed by 5 bases and 8 bases, with 10 bases remaining between them. This CDR3 spans 13 amino acids. In DNA form, the CDR3 reads TGTGCCAGCAGTCCCCGGTTAGATTCACCCCTCCACTTT. Translated: CASSPRLDSPLHF.

This clonotype was picked up many times. The V and J genes are TRBV5-1 and TRBJ2-3; TRBD2 agrees at 15 bases. There are 18 residues in the CDR3. CDR1 is SGHRS and CDR2 is YFSETQ in the germline V gene. J lost 1 base, V lost 3 bases, and 6 bases had no gene match. The CDR3 region has the DNA TGCGCCAGCAGCTCCGGACTAGCGGGAGGGTCCCGCACAGATACGCAGTATTTT. Translated: CASSSGLAGGSRTDTQYF.

This chain connects TRBV27 to TRBJ2-7; tentative D call: TRBD2 (5 bases). The CDR3 is 12 residues long. Per germline, CDR1 MNHEY and CDR2 SMNVEV (reference sequence). V lost 5 bases, J lost 3 bases, and 8 bases lay in between. CDR3 region: CASSNSVYEQYF. CDR3 nucleotides: TGTGCCAGCAGTAATAGCGTCTACGAGCAGTACTTC.

This clonotype has a count of ten or more. V usage is TRBV28 and J usage is TRBJ2-1; 7 bases agree with TRBD2. Losses at the gene ends were 10 bases for V and 5 bases for J; bases not matched to a gene: 14. This CDR3 comprises 15 residues. Germline CDR1 MDHEN, CDR2 SYDVKM. The CDR3 region has the DNA TGTGCCACCTCCCGCCTCACGGGAGGTAACAATGAGCAGTTCTTC. This translates into CATSRLTGGNNEQFF.

The chain carries TRBV30 and TRBJ2-3, with D uncertain. Germline V gives CDR1 GTSNPN, CDR2 SVGIG (reference sequence). Trimming left V 3 bases short and J 3 bases short, with 7 bases between. The CDR3 contains 12 residues. CDR3: CAWSPVTDTQYF. The DNA for the CDR3 is TGTGCCTGGAGCCCCGTTACAGATACGCAGTATTTT. Complete variable domain (other parts from reference TRBV30 and TRBJ2-3): SQTIHQWPATLVQPVGSPLSLECTVEGTSNPNLYWYRQAAGRGLQLLFYSVGIGQISSEVPQNLSASRPQDRQFILSSKKLLLSDSGFYLCAWSPVTDTQYFGPGTRLTVL.

The gene calls are TRBV9 and TRBJ2-2; possibly TRBD1 for D (6 bases). The CDR3 runs to 14 residues. V was shortened by 4 bases and J by 5 bases, with 12 bases between the two germline ends. Per the germline V gene, CDR1 is SGDLS and CDR2 is YYNGEE. The CDR3: CASSSSQGTGELFF. In DNA form, the CDR3 reads TGTGCCAGCAGCTCATCACAGGGAACCGGGGAGCTGTTTTTT.

This clonotype has ten or more counts. The junction and the germline gene differ at one end; a read error may be behind it. The chain has TRBV11-2 and TRBJ2-1; D unclear. This CDR3 region has 12 residues. Germline V CDR1 and CDR2: SGHAT, FQNNGV. CDR3 loop: CASGLRHNEQFF. CDR3 sequence (DNA): TGTGCCAGCGGCTTACGCCACAATGAGCAGTTCTTC. Filled out from reference TRBV11-2 and TRBJ2-1, the complete variable domain reads EAGVAQSPRYKIIEKRQSVAFWCNPISGHATLYWYQQILGQGPKLLIQFQNNGVVDDSQLPKDRFSAERLKGVDSTLKIQPAKLEDSAVYLCASGLRHNEQFFGPGTRLTVL.

This clonotype came up a few times. The chain couples TRBV20-1 to TRBJ1-2; D is ambiguous. Trimming shortened V by 0 bases and J by 5 bases, and 4 bases separated the two germline ends. In germline, CDR1 is DFQATT, CDR2 SNEGSKA (reference sequence). The CDR3 has 11 residues. Here the CDR3 DNA reads TGCAGTGCTAGAGACCCATATGGCTACACCTTC. Its protein product is CSARDPYGYTF.

This clonotype was seen many times. This chain uses TRBV30 with TRBJ2-3, with 8 bases lining up with TRBD2. The CDR3 is 12 amino acids. Germline CDR1 is GTSNPN and CDR2 is SVGIG (reference sequence). Trimming cost V 2 bases and J 14 bases; bases outside gene matches: 9. CDR3: CAWSLTSGRTYF. The CDR3 coding sequence is TGTGCCTGGAGTCTTACTAGCGGCCGCACGTATTTT. Combining the CDR3 with reference TRBV30 and TRBJ2-3 gives the whole variable domain SQTIHQWPATLVQPVGSPLSLECTVEGTSNPNLYWYRQAAGRGLQLLFYSVGIGQISSEVPQNLSASRPQDRQFILSSKKLLLSDSGFYLCAWSLTSGRTYFGPGTRLTVL.

The chain joins TRBV5-6 to TRBJ1-1, with D possibly matching TRBD1 (6 bases). Germline V gene data show CDR1 as SGHDT and CDR2 as YYEEEE. Trimming cost V 4 bases and J 1 base, with 11 bases left between them. The CDR3 consists of 14 residues. Here the CDR3 reads CASSLPGQNTEAFF. Here the CDR3 DNA reads TGTGCCAGCAGCCTACCGGGACAGAACACTGAAGCTTTCTTT.

The table lists this clonotype with many counts. The chain couples TRBV6-2 or TRBV6-3 to TRBJ1-1; perhaps TRBD1 as D (5 bases). CDR1 is MNHEY, CDR2 SVGEGT, per germline. This CDR3 spans 14 amino acids. V lost 5 bases and J 6 bases, leaving 16 bases between the germline ends. The CDR3 nucleotides read TGTGCCAGCAGTAAGCCCGGGGGTTGGTCTGAAGCTTTCTTT. Translating it yields CASSKPGGWSEAFF.

The V gene is TRBV30, the J gene TRBJ2-2, with TRBD2 matching over 8 bases. The CDR3 consists of 18 residues. With V trimmed by 1 base and J by 5 bases, 15 bases remained unmatched. The germline CDR1 and CDR2 sequences are GTSNPN and SVGIG (reference sequence). This CDR3 is CAWSGVLAGLKWTGELFF. Written as DNA, the CDR3 is TGTGCCTGGAGTGGGGTCTTAGCGGGATTGAAGTGGACCGGGGAGCTGTTTTTT.

This clonotype showed up many times. V and J are TRBV24-1 and TRBJ2-1, with D perhaps TRBD2 (5 bases). The CDR3 runs to 16 residues. Germline CDR1 is KGHDR and CDR2 is SFDVKD. Trimming took 4 bases from V and 0 from J, leaving 12 bases between them. CDR3 sequence: CATSDRTQSSYNEQFF. The CDR3 coding sequence is TGTGCCACCAGTGACCGGACTCAAAGCTCCTACAATGAGCAGTTCTTC.

At least ten counts were recorded for this clonotype. V is TRBV2 and J is TRBJ2-1; D gene ambiguous. V was trimmed by 7 bases and J by 6 bases, leaving 13 bases between them. Per germline, CDR1 SNHLY and CDR2 FYNNEI. The length of the CDR3 is 13 residues. The CDR3: CASIKGPTNEQFF. In DNA, the CDR3 is TGTGCCAGCATCAAGGGCCCCACCAATGAGCAGTTCTTC.

This rearrangement joins TRBV12-3 or TRBV12-4 to TRBJ1-5; D unclear. The CDR3 covers 13 residues. Trimming stripped 7 bases from V and 1 base from J, with 8 bases between. CDR3 protein: CASTGKSNQPQHF. CDR3 nucleotides: TGTGCCAGCACCGGAAAAAGCAATCAGCCCCAGCATTTT.